One and the same sample provided the 31 T cell receptor beta chains below, sequenced in a study of cytomegalovirus exposure and HLA in healthy donors. This PCR relied on a set of 60 Vbeta primers and 13 Jbeta primers. Libraries were prepared by immunoSEQ multiplex PCR; TCRdb keeps only in-frame clonotypes and omits some of them. This table has 120,000 or so clones, 60% to 80% appearing once. Sequenced sample: PBMCs. These receptors were obtained from a woman aged 45 to 65 in good health and CMV-seronegative.

The chain employs TRBV28 and TRBJ1-4; D is undetermined. CDR1 MDHEN and CDR2 SYDVKM come from the germline V gene. The V end lost 3 bases, the J end lost 5 bases, and 10 bases lay between the germline ends. This CDR3 contains 14 residues. CDR3 DNA: TGTGCCAGCAGTTTCCCCAGAAACAATGAAAAACTGTTTTTT. As protein: CASSFPRNNEKLFF.

This clone came up a few times. The gene calls are TRBV27 and TRBJ2-7; the match to TRBD1 covers 8 bases. From germline, CDR1 is MNHEY and CDR2 SMNVEV (reference sequence). The J segment lost 3 bases and the V segment lost 4 bases, leaving 5 bases of the junction unmatched. There are 14 residues in the CDR3. The CDR3 protein is CASSSAGGLYEQYF. The CDR3, as DNA: TGTGCCAGCAGTTCGGCAGGGGGCCTCTACGAGCAGTACTTC.

The chain combines TRBV10-3 with TRBJ2-7; D possibly corresponds to TRBD2 (7 bases). There are 15 residues in the CDR3. Between the trimmed V and J ends, which lost 0 bases and 3 bases, there was a span of 12 bases. Germline V lookup: CDR1 ENHRY, CDR2 SYGVKD. CDR3 residues: CAISESGGGDYEQYF. Written as DNA, the CDR3 is TGTGCCATCAGTGAGTCGGGAGGGGGGGACTACGAGCAGTACTTC.

This clone was seen once. The rearrangement links TRBV19 to TRBJ1-2; tentative D call: TRBD1 (6 bases). Germline values: CDR1 LNHDA, CDR2 SQIVND (reference sequence). This CDR3 region has 16 residues. V was pared by 7 bases and J by 4 bases, with 22 bases between. CDR3 coding DNA: TGTGCCAGTACCCTCAATCCCACAGGGTTGGGCTATGGCTACACCTTC. Translation gives CASTLNPTGLGYGYTF. The whole variable domain, remainder taken from reference TRBV19 and TRBJ1-2, is DGGITQSPKYLFRKEGQNVTLSCEQNLNHDAMYWYRQDPGQGLRLIYYSQIVNDFQKGDIAEGYSVSREKKESFPLTVTSAQKNPTAFYLCASTLNPTGLGYGYTFGSGTRLTVV.

This sequence joins TRBV30 and TRBJ1-2; D gene uncertain. V was pared by 0 bases and J by 8 bases, with 10 bases between. CDR1 is GTSNPN, CDR2 SVGIG, per germline (reference sequence). The CDR3 runs to 12 residues. The CDR3 bases are TGTGCCTGGAGTGTTTCGGCGGCGGGCTACACCTTC. Amino acid sequence: CAWSVSAAGYTF.

The chain links TRBV7-6 to TRBJ2-1; 7 bases map to TRBD1. In germline, CDR1 is SGHVS, CDR2 FNYEAQ. The CDR3 contains 15 residues. V was pared by 5 bases and J by 0 bases, with 4 bases of the junction left unmatched. CDR3 nucleotide sequence: TGTGCCAGCAGCCCGGCAGGGGGCTCCTACAATGAGCAGTTCTTC. It is translated as CASSPAGGSYNEQFF.

V usage is TRBV7-9 and J usage is TRBJ2-1; 8 bases are a match to TRBD2. Germline V gene lookup returns CDR1 SEHNR and CDR2 FQNEAQ (reference sequence). The CDR3 covers 16 residues. Trimming at V came to 6 bases and at J to 2 bases, leaving 9 bases not matched to a gene. The CDR3 DNA reads TGTGCCAGCAGTAGAGCGGGAGAAATCCCCTACAATGAGCAGTTCTTC. It specifies CASSRAGEIPYNEQFF.

The CDR3 coding sequence is TGTGCCAGTAGTAATTCTGCGGCTAACTATGGCTACACCTTC. Translating it yields CASSNSAANYGYTF. The chain has TRBV19 and TRBJ1-2; D uncertain. This CDR3 is 14 amino acids long. Germline-derived CDR1 and CDR2 are LNHDA and SQIVND (reference sequence). Trimming stripped 4 bases from V and 0 bases from J, with 9 bases between.

The rearrangement joins TRBV30 to TRBJ1-4; D possibly corresponds to TRBD1 (5 bases). The CDR3 loop spans 14 amino acids. The germline gives CDR1 GTSNPN, CDR2 SVGIG (reference sequence). Deletions cut 7 bases from V and 2 bases from J, with 14 bases between. CDR3 sequence: CASTSRGTNEKLFF. For the CDR3, the DNA is TGTGCCTCCACGTCAAGGGGCACTAATGAAAAACTGTTTTTT.

The rearrangement uses TRBV19 and TRBJ2-7, with 8 nucleotides matching TRBD1. The CDR3 extends over 16 amino acids. The V and J ends lost 0 bases and 4 bases, in that order; junction bases with no gene match: 8. CDR1 and CDR2 (germline): LNHDA, SQIVND (reference sequence). The CDR3: CASSIDPDRDLYEQYF. CDR3 DNA: TGTGCCAGTAGTATAGATCCGGACAGGGACCTATACGAGCAGTACTTC. Full variable domain (rest looked up from reference TRBV19 and TRBJ2-7): DGGITQSPKYLFRKEGQNVTLSCEQNLNHDAMYWYRQDPGQGLRLIYYSQIVNDFQKGDIAEGYSVSREKKESFPLTVTSAQKNPTAFYLCASSIDPDRDLYEQYFGPGTRLTVT.

CDR3 bases: TGTGCCAGCTCACCCCCGGGACAGGCGGGCACTGAAGCTTTCTTT. Translating it yields CASSPPGQAGTEAFF. This chain connects TRBV18 to TRBJ1-1; TRBD1 matches 8 bases. The CDR3 runs 15 residues. Trimming at V came to 3 bases and at J to 4 bases, leaving 7 bases not matched to a gene. CDR1 is KGHSH, CDR2 LQKENI, per germline.

The V gene is TRBV2, the J gene TRBJ2-2, with 9 bases aligning to TRBD1. Per the germline V gene, CDR1 is SNHLY and CDR2 is FYNNEI. Trimming at V came to 6 bases and at J to 3 bases, leaving 5 bases not matched to a gene. CDR3 length equals 15 residues. The CDR3 loop is CASSKDRGDTGELFF. As DNA, the CDR3 is TGTGCCAGCAGCAAGGACAGGGGTGACACCGGGGAGCTGTTTTTT.

The chain has TRBV21-1 and TRBJ2-7; the D segment call TRBD2 is taken from the table without a DNA check. TRBV21-1 is given as a pseudogene. CDR3 length: 16 amino acids. The CDR3 DNA reads TGTGCCAGCAGCAAAGGGGTTGGGACTACCTCTCACGAGCAGTACTTC. Translation: CASSKGVGTTSHEQYF.

The rearrangement links TRBV7-2 to TRBJ2-1; tentatively, D is TRBD2 (6 bases). The CDR3 runs 14 residues. Trimming shortened V by 4 bases and J by 6 bases, and 13 bases separated the two germline ends. Germline lookup yields CDR1 SGHTA and CDR2 FQGNSA. In DNA, the CDR3 is TGTGCCAGCAGCTCCCCCGCGGGGAGCAATGAGCAGTTCTTC. This encodes CASSSPAGSNEQFF.

As regards this clone: One end of the junction fails to match germline, which may point to a read error. The genes are TRBV7-9 and TRBJ2-3; D ambiguous. This CDR3 is built from 15 residues. The germline CDR1 and CDR2 sequences are SEHNR and FQNEAQ (reference sequence). Here the CDR3 DNA reads TGTTCCAGCAGCTTATCTCAAGCTAGCACAGATACGCAGTATTTT. Residues: CSSSLSQASTDTQYF.

The rearrangement joins TRBV7-9 to TRBJ2-5, with 8 bases that match TRBD2. In germline, CDR1 is SEHNR, CDR2 FQNEAQ (reference sequence). This CDR3 contains 14 residues. V shed 6 bases, J shed 5 bases, and the junction held 8 bases outside the gene matches. CDR3 loop: CASRRGAGGETQYF. DNA for the CDR3: TGTGCCAGCAGGCGGGGGGCTGGAGGGGAGACCCAGTACTTC.

The V call is TRBV5-6, the J call TRBJ2-1; TRBD2 matches at 9 bases. CDR3 length equals 14 residues. Germline V lookup: CDR1 SGHDT, CDR2 YYEEEE. The V and J ends lost 2 bases and 8 bases, in that order; junction bases with no gene match: 5. The CDR3 coding sequence is TGTGCCAGCAGCTTTAGCGGGAGTATTTATGAGCAGTTCTTC. It specifies CASSFSGSIYEQFF. The full variable domain, in which reference TRBV5-6 and TRBJ2-1 provide the parts outside the CDR3, is DAGVTQSPTHLIKTRGQQVTLRCSPKSGHDTVSWYQQALGQGPQFIFQYYEEEERQRGNFPDRFSGHQFPNYSSELNVNALLLGDSALYLCASSFSGSIYEQFFGPGTRLTVL.

V usage is TRBV6-1 and J usage is TRBJ1-1; 11 bases are a match to TRBD1. The germline gives CDR1 MNHNS, CDR2 SASEGT. Trimming at V came to 8 bases and at J to 4 bases, leaving 9 bases not matched to a gene. This CDR3 region has 15 residues. The CDR3 reads CASPPPGTGGTEAFF. In DNA form, the CDR3 reads TGTGCCAGCCCTCCCCCCGGGACAGGGGGCACTGAAGCTTTCTTT.

The chain combines TRBV7-2 with TRBJ2-1; TRBD1 agrees at 9 bases. The CDR3 runs 15 residues. CDR1 SGHTA and CDR2 FQGNSA come from the germline V gene. J lost 7 bases, V lost 4 bases, and 8 bases had no gene match. In DNA, the CDR3 is TGTGCCAGCAGCTATACGGGACAGGGACCTAATGAGCAGTTCTTC. It yields the protein CASSYTGQGPNEQFF.

The V call is TRBV30, the J call TRBJ2-1; 8 bases are a match to TRBD2. The CDR3 contains 15 residues. CDR1 and CDR2 from the germline V gene are GTSNPN and SVGIG (reference sequence). Trimming at V came to 2 bases and at J to 3 bases, leaving 6 bases not matched to a gene. The DNA for the CDR3 is TGTGCCTGGAGTTCACGCGGGAGGCTCTACAATGAGCAGTTCTTC. Its protein is CAWSSRGRLYNEQFF.

V and J are TRBV28 and TRBJ2-7, with 10 bases lining up with TRBD1. The V gene's germline CDR1 is MDHEN and CDR2 SYDVKM. V lost 2 bases to trimming and J lost 4 bases; unmatched junction nucleotides: 8. The CDR3 is 16 amino acids. The CDR3 DNA is TGTGCCAGCAGTTTACCACCGGGACAGGGGATTTACGAGCAGTACTTC. It codes for CASSLPPGQGIYEQYF.

This chain joins TRBV11-2 and TRBJ2-2; 9 nucleotides match TRBD2. This CDR3 contains 16 residues. J lost 0 bases, V lost 5 bases, and 4 bases had no gene match. Germline CDR1 is SGHAT and CDR2 is FQNNGV. The DNA for the CDR3 is TGTGCCAGCAGCCCGAGACTAGCGGCGAACACCGGGGAGCTGTTTTTT. Its translation is CASSPRLAANTGELFF.

About this clone: The sample contains more than one DNA sequence encoding this CDR3. The rearrangement joins TRBV6-5 to TRBJ1-3; TRBD1 might be the D (6 bases). This CDR3 has 14 amino acids. CDR1 MNHEY and CDR2 SVGAGI come from the germline V gene. V gave up 0 bases and J gave up 4 bases, with 7 bases separating them. CDR3 loop: CASSYSDRGNTIYF. CDR3 DNA: TGTGCCAGCAGTTACTCGGACAGAGGAAACACCATATATTTT.

The chain carries TRBV5-1 and TRBJ2-3; 9 bases are shared with TRBD2. CDR1 and CDR2 (germline): SGHRS, YFSETQ. This CDR3 comprises 19 residues. V shed 3 bases, J shed 4 bases, and the junction held 18 bases outside the gene matches. The CDR3 bases are TGCGCCAGCAGCTCGCCGCCACCTAGCGGGGCGGCCCTTTCAGATACGCAGTATTTT. This gives the protein CASSSPPPSGAALSDTQYF.

About this clone: The sample holds other DNA sequences that translate to the same CDR3. The rearrangement links TRBV11-2 to TRBJ1-1; no reliable D call. V shed 2 bases and J shed 1 base, with 5 bases lying between them. The germline CDR1 and CDR2 sequences are SGHAT and FQNNGV. The CDR3 loop spans 13 amino acids. Here the CDR3 DNA reads TGTGCCAGCAGCTTAAGCGGGAACACTGAAGCTTTCTTT. It codes for CASSLSGNTEAFF.

This chain connects TRBV5-1 to TRBJ2-7; perhaps TRBD1 as D (6 bases). From germline, CDR1 is SGHRS and CDR2 YFSETQ. The ends were cut back, 0 bases at V and 1 base at J, with 11 bases in the middle. The CDR3 is 15 residues long. CDR3 protein: CASSLEAGVSYEQYF. DNA for the CDR3: TGCGCCAGCAGCTTGGAGGCAGGGGTATCCTACGAGCAGTACTTC.

The genes are TRBV9 and TRBJ1-4; unclear D gene. Trimming pared 2 bases from V and 4 bases from J, leaving 9 bases between. This CDR3 is built from 14 residues. The germline CDR1 and CDR2 sequences are SGDLS and YYNGEE. This CDR3 is CASSVSVVNEKLFF. The CDR3 DNA reads as TGTGCCAGCAGCGTTTCGGTCGTTAATGAAAAACTGTTTTTT.

The gene calls are TRBV11-2 and TRBJ2-1; no reliable D call. CDR3 size: 14 residues. Germline V lookup: CDR1 SGHAT, CDR2 FQNNGV. The V gene lost 5 bases and the J gene lost 9 bases, with 17 bases spanning the gap. The chain's CDR3 is CASSLHPSFGEQFF. The CDR3 DNA is TGTGCCAGCAGCCTTCACCCAAGTTTCGGTGAGCAGTTCTTC. The complete variable domain, with remaining parts taken from reference TRBV11-2 and TRBJ2-1, reads EAGVAQSPRYKIIEKRQSVAFWCNPISGHATLYWYQQILGQGPKLLIQFQNNGVVDDSQLPKDRFSAERLKGVDSTLKIQPAKLEDSAVYLCASSLHPSFGEQFFGPGTRLTVL.

V usage is TRBV19 and J usage is TRBJ1-3; no reliable D call. Germline-derived CDR1 and CDR2 are LNHDA and SQIVND (reference sequence). Between the trimmed V and J ends, which lost 4 bases and 0 bases, there was a span of 7 bases. The length of the CDR3 is 14 residues. As DNA, the CDR3 is TGTGCCAGTAGTAATCTCCGCTCTGGAAACACCATATATTTT. This gives the protein CASSNLRSGNTIYF.

The CDR3 DNA reads TGCGCCAGCGCAACGAACTCAAACACCATATATTTT. This gives the protein CASATNSNTIYF. The chain is built from TRBV10-2 and TRBJ1-3; D remains unclear. The V gene lost 8 bases and the J gene lost 6 bases, with 11 bases spanning the gap. The CDR3 is made up of 12 amino acids. Germline CDR1 and CDR2: WSHSY and SAAADI.

The chain couples TRBV4-2 to TRBJ1-1, with 7 bases aligning to TRBD1. Trimming at V came to 5 bases and at J to 0 bases, leaving 12 bases not matched to a gene. Germline CDR1 and CDR2: LGHNA and YNFKEQ. The CDR3 covers 17 residues. This CDR3 reads CASSLQGKGNMNTEAFF. In DNA form, the CDR3 reads TGTGCCAGCAGCTTACAGGGGAAGGGGAACATGAACACTGAAGCTTTCTTT.